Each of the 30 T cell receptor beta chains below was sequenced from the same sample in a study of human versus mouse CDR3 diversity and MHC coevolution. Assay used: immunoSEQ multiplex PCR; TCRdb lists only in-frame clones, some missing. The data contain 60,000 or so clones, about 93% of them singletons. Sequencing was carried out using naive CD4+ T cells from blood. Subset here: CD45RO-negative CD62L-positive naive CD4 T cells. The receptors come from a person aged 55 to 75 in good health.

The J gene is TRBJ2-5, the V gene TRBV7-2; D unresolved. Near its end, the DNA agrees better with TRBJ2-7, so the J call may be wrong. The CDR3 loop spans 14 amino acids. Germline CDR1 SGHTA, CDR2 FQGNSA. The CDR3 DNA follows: TGTGCCAGCAGCTTAGTTCCTGAATCCTACGAGCAGTACTTC. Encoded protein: CASSLVPESYEQYF.

The chain's CDR3 is CASYRDRGQPQHF. The CDR3 DNA sequence: TGTGCCAGCTATAGGGACAGGGGTCAGCCCCAGCATTTT. The chain employs TRBV2 and TRBJ1-5; 10 bases fit TRBD1. The germline V gene has CDR1 SNHLY and CDR2 FYNNEI. CDR3 size: 13 residues. V was clipped by 8 bases and J by 6 bases; unmatched bases: 4.

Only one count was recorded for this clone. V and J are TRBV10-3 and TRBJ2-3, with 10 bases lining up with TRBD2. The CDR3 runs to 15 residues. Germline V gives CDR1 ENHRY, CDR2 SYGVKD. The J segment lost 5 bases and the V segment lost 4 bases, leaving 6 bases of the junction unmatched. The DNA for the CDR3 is TGTGCCATCAGTGGACTAGCGGGTAGTGGAGATACGCAGTATTTT. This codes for CAISGLAGSGDTQYF.

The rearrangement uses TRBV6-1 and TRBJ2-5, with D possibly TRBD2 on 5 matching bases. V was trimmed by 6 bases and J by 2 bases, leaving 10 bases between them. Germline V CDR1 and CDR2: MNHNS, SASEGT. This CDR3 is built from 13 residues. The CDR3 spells CASRVSGQETQYF. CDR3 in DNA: TGTGCCAGCAGAGTAAGCGGTCAAGAGACCCAGTACTTC.

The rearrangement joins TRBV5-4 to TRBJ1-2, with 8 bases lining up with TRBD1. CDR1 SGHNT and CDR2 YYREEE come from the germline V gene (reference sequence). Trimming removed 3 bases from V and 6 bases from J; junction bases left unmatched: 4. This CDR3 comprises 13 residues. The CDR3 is CASSSPGQDGYTF. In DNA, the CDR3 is TGTGCCAGCAGCTCACCGGGACAGGATGGCTACACCTTC.

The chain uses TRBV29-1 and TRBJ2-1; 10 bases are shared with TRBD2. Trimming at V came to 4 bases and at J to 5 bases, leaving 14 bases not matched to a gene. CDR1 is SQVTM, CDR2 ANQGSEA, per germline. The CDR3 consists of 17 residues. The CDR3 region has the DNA TGCAGCGTTGCAATTCCTATTTCGCTAGCGGGGGACAATGAGCAGTTCTTC. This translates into CSVAIPISLAGDNEQFF.

Here the CDR3 DNA reads TGTGCCAGCAGCCTAAATCTGTTCAATGAGCAGTTCTTC. This translates into CASSLNLFNEQFF. The chain has TRBV14 and TRBJ2-1; D gene unclear. The germline V and J ends were trimmed by 4 bases and 6 bases, with 10 bases remaining between them. CDR1 SGHDN and CDR2 FVKESK come from the germline V gene. The CDR3 runs to 13 residues. Full variable domain (outside the CDR3, taken from reference TRBV14 and TRBJ2-1): EAGVTQFPSHSVIEKGQTVTLRCDPISGHDNLYWYRRVMGKEIKFLLHFVKESKQDESGMPNNRFLAERTGGTYSTLKVQPAELEDSGVYFCASSLNLFNEQFFGPGTRLTVL.

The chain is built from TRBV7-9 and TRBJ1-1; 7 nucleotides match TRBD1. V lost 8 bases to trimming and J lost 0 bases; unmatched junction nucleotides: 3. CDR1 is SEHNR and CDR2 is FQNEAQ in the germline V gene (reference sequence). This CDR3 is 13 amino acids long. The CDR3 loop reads CASVTGMNTEAFF. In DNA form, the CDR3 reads TGTGCCAGCGTGACAGGGATGAACACTGAAGCTTTCTTT.

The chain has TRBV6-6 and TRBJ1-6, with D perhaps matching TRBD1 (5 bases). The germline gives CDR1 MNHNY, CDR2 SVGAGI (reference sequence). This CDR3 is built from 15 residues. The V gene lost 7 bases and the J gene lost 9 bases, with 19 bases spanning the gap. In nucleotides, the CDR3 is TGTGCCAGCACCCCCAACCGGGACTCCCCTTCACCCCTCCACTTT. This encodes CASTPNRDSPSPLHF.

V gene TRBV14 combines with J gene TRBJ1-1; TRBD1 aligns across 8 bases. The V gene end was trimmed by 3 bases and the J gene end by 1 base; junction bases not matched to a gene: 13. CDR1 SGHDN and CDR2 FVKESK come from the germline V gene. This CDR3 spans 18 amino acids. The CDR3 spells CASSHRTGKEGSNTEAFF. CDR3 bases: TGTGCCAGCAGCCACAGGACAGGGAAAGAGGGCTCGAACACTGAAGCTTTCTTT.

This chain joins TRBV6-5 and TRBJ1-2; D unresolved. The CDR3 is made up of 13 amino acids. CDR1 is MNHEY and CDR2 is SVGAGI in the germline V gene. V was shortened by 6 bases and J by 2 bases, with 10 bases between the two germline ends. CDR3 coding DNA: TGTGCCAGCAGGGAAACGGGAAACTATGGCTACACCTTC. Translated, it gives CASRETGNYGYTF.

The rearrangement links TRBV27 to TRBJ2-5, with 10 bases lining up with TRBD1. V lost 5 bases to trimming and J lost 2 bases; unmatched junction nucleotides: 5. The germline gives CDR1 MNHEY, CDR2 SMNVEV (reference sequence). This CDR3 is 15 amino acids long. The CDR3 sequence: CASSPGTGDQETQYF. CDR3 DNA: TGTGCCAGCAGTCCCGGGACAGGGGATCAAGAGACCCAGTACTTC.

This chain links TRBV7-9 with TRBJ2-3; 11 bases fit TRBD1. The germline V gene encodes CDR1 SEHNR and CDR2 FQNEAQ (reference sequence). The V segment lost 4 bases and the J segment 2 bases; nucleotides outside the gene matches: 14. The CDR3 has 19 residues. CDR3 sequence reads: CASSSYLRTGGEDTDTQYF. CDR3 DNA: TGTGCCAGCAGCTCCTACCTTCGGACAGGGGGCGAGGACACAGATACGCAGTATTTT.

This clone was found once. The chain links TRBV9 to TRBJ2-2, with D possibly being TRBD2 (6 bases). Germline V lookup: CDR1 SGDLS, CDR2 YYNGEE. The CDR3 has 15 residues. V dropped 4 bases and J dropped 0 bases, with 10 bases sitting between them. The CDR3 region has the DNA TGTGCCAGCAGCTTTAGCGGCGCGAACACCGGGGAGCTGTTTTTT. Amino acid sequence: CASSFSGANTGELFF.

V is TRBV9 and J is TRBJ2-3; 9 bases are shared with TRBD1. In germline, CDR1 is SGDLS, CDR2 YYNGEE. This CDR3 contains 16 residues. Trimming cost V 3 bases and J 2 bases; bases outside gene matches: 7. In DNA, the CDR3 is TGTGCCAGCAGCGAGAACAGGGGGCTAGACACAGATACGCAGTATTTT. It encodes CASSENRGLDTDTQYF. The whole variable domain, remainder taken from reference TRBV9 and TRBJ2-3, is DSGVTQTPKHLITATGQRVTLRCSPRSGDLSVYWYQQSLDQGLQFLIQYYNGEERAKGNILERFSAQQFPDLHSELNLSSLELGDSALYFCASSENRGLDTDTQYFGPGTRLTVL.

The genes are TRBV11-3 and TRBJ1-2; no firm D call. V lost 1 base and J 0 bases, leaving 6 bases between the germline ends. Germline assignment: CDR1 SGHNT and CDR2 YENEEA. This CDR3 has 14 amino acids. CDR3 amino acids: CASSLAGTNYGYTF. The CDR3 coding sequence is TGTGCCAGCAGCTTAGCGGGGACTAACTATGGCTACACCTTC.

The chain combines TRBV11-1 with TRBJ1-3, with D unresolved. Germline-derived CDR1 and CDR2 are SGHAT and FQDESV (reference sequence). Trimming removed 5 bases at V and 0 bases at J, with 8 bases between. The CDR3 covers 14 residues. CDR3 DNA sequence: TGTGCCAGCAGCCTGACATACTCTGGAAACACCATATATTTT. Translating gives CASSLTYSGNTIYF.

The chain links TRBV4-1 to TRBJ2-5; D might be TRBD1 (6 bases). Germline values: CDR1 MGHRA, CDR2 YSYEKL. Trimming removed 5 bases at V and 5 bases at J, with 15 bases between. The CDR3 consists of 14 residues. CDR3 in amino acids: CASSGETGSETQYF. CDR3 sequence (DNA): TGCGCCAGCAGCGGTGAAACAGGGAGCGAGACCCAGTACTTC.

DNA for the CDR3: TGCGCCAGCAGCTTGGGACAGTCAGCCAGTTCACCCCTCCACTTT. Translation gives CASSLGQSASSPLHF. The chain combines TRBV5-1 with TRBJ1-6, with D possibly matching TRBD1 (5 bases). V lost 0 bases, J lost 9 bases, and 13 bases lay in between. The CDR3 length is 15 residues. Per germline, CDR1 SGHRS and CDR2 YFSETQ. The complete variable domain, with remaining parts taken from reference TRBV5-1 and TRBJ1-6, reads KAGVTQTPRYLIKTRGQQVTLSCSPISGHRSVSWYQQTPGQGLQFLFEYFSETQRNKGNFPGRFSGRQFSNSRSEMNVSTLELGDSALYLCASSLGQSASSPLHFGNGTRLTVT.

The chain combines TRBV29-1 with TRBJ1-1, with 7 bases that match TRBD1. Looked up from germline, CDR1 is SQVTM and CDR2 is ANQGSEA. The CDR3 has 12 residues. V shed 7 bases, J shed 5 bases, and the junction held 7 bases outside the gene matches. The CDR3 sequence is CSGTQGKTEAFF. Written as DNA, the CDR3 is TGCAGCGGGACACAGGGGAAGACTGAAGCTTTCTTT.

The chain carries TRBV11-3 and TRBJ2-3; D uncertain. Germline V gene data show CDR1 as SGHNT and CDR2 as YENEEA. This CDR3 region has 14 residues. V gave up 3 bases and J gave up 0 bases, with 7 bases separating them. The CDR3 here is CASSFARSTDTQYF. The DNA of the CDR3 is TGTGCCAGCAGCTTCGCGCGGAGCACAGATACGCAGTATTTT.

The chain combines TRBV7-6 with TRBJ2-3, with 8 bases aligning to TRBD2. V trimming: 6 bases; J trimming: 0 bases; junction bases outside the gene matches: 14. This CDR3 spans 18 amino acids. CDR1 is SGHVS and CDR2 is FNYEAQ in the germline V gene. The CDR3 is CASSLSGSLVISTDTQYF. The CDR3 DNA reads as TGTGCCAGCAGTTTAAGCGGGAGCCTCGTGATTAGCACAGATACGCAGTATTTT.

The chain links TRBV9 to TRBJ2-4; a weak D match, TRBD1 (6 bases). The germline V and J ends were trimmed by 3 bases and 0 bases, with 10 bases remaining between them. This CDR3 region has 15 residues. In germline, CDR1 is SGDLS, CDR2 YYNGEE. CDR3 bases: TGTGCCAGCAGCGGAGGACAGCTAGCCAAAAACATTCAGTACTTC. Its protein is CASSGGQLAKNIQYF.

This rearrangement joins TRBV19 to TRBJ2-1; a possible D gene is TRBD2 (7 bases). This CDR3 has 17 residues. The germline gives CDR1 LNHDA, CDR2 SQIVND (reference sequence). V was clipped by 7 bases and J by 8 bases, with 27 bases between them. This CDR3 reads CASIRSPAGRGYDEQFF. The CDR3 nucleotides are TGTGCCAGTATCCGGTCCCCAGCGGGAAGGGGGTACGATGAGCAGTTCTTC.

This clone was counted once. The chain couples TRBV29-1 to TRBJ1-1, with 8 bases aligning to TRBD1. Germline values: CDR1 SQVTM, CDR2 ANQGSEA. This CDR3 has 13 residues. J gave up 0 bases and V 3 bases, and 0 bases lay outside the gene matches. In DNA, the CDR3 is TGCAGCGTTGAGGACAGGGTGAACACTGAAGCTTTCTTT. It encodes CSVEDRVNTEAFF.

The CDR3 here is CASSESTSGRVDTQYF. Written as DNA, the CDR3 is TGCGCCAGCAGTGAGTCTACTAGCGGGAGGGTAGATACGCAGTATTTT. The chain has TRBV10-1 and TRBJ2-3; 13 bases fit TRBD2. The J segment lost 5 bases and the V segment lost 0 bases, leaving 2 bases of the junction unmatched. The CDR3 extends over 16 amino acids. Germline assignment: CDR1 WNHNN and CDR2 SYGVQD (reference sequence).

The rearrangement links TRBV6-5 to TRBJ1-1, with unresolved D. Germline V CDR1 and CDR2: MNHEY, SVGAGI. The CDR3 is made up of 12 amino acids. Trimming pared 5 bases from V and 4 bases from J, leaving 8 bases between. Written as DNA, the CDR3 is TGTGCCAGCAGTGGAGTTGGCACTGAAGCTTTCTTT. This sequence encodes CASSGVGTEAFF.

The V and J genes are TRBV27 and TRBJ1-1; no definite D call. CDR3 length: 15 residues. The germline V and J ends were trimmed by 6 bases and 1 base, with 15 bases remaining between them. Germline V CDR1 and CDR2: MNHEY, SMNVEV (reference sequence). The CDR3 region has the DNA TGTGCCAGCAGCCCGATCGCGGAGTGGAACACTGAAGCTTTCTTT. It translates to CASSPIAEWNTEAFF.

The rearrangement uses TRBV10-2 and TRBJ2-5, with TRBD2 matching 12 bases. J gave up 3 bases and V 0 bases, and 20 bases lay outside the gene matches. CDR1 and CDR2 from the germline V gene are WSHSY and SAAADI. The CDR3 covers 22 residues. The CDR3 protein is CASSESGGGLAGHKPSKETQYF. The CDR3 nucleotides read TGCGCCAGCAGTGAGTCCGGCGGGGGACTAGCGGGCCATAAACCATCCAAAGAGACCCAGTACTTC.

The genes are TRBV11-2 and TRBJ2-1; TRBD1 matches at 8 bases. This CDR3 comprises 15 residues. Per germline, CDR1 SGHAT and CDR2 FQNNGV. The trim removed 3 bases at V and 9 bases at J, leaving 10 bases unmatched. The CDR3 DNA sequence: TGTGCCAGCAGCTTGACGCAGGGGGCCGAAGGTGAGCAGTTCTTC. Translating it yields CASSLTQGAEGEQFF.